The sequence of this T cell receptor beta chain was determined in a study of PD-1 blockade in classical Hodgkin lymphoma. General study findings and limits: A reduction in baseline TCR diversity was reportedly seen in newly diagnosed patients relative to healthy donors.

As regards this clone: Antigen specificity is unknown.

Assay used: immunoSEQ multiplex PCR; TCRdb lists only in-frame clones, some missing. The sample carries 10,000 to 15,000 clones, 91% recorded once. Brentuximab vedotin exposure varied, and every patient relapsed after autologous stem cell transplantation. Trimming removed 3 bases from V and 6 bases from J, with 17 bases in between. CDR1 is MNHEY and CDR2 is SMNVEV in the germline V gene (reference sequence). This CDR3 comprises 15 residues. The sequences come from peripheral blood mononuclear cells (PBMCs), collected at baseline. This sequence joins TRBV27 and TRBJ1-1, with D hard to call. The TCR originated in a human donor with classical Hodgkin lymphoma. The CDR3 is CASSLSHSKSAEAFF. The CDR3 DNA sequence: TGTGCCAGCAGTTTGAGTCATTCAAAGTCCGCTGAAGCTTTCTTT.